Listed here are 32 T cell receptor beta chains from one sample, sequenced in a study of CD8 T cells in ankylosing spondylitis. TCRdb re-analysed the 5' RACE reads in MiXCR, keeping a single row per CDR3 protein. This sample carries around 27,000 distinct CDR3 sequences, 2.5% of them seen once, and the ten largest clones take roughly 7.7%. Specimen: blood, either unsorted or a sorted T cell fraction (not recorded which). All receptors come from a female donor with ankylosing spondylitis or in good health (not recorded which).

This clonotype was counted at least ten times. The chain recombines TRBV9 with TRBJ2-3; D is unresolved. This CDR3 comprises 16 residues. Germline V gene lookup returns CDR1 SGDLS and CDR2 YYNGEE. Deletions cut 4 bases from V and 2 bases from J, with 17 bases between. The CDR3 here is CASSPLRRANTDTQYF. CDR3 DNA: TGTGCCAGCAGCCCCCTTCGTCGGGCGAACACAGATACGCAGTATTTT.

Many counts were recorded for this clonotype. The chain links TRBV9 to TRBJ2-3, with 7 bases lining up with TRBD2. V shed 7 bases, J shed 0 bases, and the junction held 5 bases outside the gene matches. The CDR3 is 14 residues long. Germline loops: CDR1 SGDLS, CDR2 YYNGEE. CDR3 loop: CASGGRVSTDTQYF. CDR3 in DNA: TGTGCCAGCGGGGGGAGGGTTAGCACAGATACGCAGTATTTT.

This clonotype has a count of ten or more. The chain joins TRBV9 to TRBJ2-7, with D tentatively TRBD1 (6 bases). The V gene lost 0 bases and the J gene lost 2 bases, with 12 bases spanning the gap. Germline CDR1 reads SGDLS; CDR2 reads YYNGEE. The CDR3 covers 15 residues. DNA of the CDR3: TGTGCCAGCAGCGTAGCCGTGACAGGTGCCTACGAGCAGTACTTC. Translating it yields CASSVAVTGAYEQYF.

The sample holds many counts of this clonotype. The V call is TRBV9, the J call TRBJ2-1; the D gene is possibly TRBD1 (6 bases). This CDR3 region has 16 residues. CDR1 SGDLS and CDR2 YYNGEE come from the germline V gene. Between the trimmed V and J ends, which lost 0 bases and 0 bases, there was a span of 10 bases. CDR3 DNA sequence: TGTGCCAGCAGCGTAGATGGCAGGGGCTCCTACAATGAGCAGTTCTTC. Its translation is CASSVDGRGSYNEQFF.

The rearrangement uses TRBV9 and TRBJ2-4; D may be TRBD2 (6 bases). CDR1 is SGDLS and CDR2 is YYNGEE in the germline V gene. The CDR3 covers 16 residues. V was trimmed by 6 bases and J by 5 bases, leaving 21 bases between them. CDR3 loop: CASTPTQGAGQNIQYF. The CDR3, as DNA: TGTGCCAGCACCCCAACTCAGGGCGCGGGACAAAACATTCAGTACTTC. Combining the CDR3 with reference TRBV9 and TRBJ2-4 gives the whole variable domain DSGVTQTPKHLITATGQRVTLRCSPRSGDLSVYWYQQSLDQGLQFLIQYYNGEERAKGNILERFSAQQFPDLHSELNLSSLELGDSALYFCASTPTQGAGQNIQYFGAGTRLSVL.

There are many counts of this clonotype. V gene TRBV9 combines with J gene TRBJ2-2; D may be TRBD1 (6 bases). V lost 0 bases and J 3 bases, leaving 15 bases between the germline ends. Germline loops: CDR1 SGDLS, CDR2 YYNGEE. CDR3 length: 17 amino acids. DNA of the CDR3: TGTGCCAGCAGCGTAGAGGCCAGGGGCAGTTACACCGGGGAGCTGTTTTTT. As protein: CASSVEARGSYTGELFF.

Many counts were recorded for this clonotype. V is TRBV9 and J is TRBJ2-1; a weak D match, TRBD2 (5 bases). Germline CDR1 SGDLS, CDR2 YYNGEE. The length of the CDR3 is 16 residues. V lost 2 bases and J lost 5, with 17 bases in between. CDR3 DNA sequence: TGTGCCAGCAGCGTCACTCTACTGGCGGGCGACAATGAGCAGTTCTTC. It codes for CASSVTLLAGDNEQFF. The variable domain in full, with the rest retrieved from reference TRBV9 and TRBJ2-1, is DSGVTQTPKHLITATGQRVTLRCSPRSGDLSVYWYQQSLDQGLQFLIQYYNGEERAKGNILERFSAQQFPDLHSELNLSSLELGDSALYFCASSVTLLAGDNEQFFGPGTRLTVL.

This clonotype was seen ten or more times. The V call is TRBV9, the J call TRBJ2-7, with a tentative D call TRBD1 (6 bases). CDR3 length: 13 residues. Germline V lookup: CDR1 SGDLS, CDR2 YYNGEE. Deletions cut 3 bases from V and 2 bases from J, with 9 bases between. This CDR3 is CASSAPGAYEQYF. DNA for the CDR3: TGTGCCAGCAGCGCCCCAGGGGCCTACGAGCAGTACTTC.

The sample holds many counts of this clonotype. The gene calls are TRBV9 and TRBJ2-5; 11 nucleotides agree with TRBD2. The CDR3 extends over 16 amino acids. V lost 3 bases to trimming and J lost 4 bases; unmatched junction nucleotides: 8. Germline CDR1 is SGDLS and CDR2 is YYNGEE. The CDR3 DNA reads TGTGCCAGCAGCGCTCTAGGAACTAGCGGGAGAGAGACCCAGTACTTC. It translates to CASSALGTSGRETQYF.

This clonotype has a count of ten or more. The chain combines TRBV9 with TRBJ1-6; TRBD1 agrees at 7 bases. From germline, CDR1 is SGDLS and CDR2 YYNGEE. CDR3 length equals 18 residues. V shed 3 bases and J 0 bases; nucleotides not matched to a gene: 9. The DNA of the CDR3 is TGTGCCAGCAGCGCGGGGGAGGGACAGACCTCCTATAATTCACCCCTCCACTTT. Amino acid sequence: CASSAGEGQTSYNSPLHF.

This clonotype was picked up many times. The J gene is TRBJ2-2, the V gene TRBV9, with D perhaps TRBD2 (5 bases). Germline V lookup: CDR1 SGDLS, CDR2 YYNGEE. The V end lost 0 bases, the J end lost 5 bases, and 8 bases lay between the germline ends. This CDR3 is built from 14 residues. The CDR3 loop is CASSVGGRTGELFF. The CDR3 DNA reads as TGTGCCAGCAGCGTAGGAGGGAGAACCGGGGAGCTGTTTTTT.

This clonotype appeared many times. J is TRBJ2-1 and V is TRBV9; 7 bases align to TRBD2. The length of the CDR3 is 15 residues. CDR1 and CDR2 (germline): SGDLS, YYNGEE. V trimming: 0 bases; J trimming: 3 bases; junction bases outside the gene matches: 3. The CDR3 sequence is CASSVGLADYNEQFF. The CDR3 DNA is TGTGCCAGCAGCGTAGGGCTAGCGGACTACAATGAGCAGTTCTTC.

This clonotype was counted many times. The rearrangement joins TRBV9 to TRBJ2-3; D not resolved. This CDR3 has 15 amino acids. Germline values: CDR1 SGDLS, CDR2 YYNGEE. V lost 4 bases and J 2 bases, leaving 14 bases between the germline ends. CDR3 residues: CASSPRPIPTDTQYF. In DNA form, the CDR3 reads TGTGCCAGCAGCCCTCGACCCATACCCACAGATACGCAGTATTTT.

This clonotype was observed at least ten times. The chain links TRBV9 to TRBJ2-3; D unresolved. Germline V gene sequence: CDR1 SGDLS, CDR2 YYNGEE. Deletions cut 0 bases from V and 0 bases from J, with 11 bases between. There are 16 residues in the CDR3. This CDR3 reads CASSVGPASSTDTQYF. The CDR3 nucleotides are TGTGCCAGCAGCGTAGGTCCAGCTTCTAGCACAGATACGCAGTATTTT. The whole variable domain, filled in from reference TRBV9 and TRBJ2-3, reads DSGVTQTPKHLITATGQRVTLRCSPRSGDLSVYWYQQSLDQGLQFLIQYYNGEERAKGNILERFSAQQFPDLHSELNLSSLELGDSALYFCASSVGPASSTDTQYFGPGTRLTVL.

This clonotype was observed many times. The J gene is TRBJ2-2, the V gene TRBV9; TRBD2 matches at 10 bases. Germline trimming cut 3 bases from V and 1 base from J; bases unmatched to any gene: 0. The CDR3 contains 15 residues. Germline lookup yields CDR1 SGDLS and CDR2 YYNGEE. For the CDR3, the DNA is TGTGCCAGCAGCGGACTAGCGGGGAACACCGGGGAGCTGTTTTTT. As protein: CASSGLAGNTGELFF.

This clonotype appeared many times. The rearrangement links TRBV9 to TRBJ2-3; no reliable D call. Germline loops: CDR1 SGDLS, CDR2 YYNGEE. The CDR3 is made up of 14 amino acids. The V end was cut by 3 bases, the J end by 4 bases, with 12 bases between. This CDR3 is CASSALRVADTQYF. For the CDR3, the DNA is TGTGCCAGCAGCGCACTAAGGGTAGCAGATACGCAGTATTTT.

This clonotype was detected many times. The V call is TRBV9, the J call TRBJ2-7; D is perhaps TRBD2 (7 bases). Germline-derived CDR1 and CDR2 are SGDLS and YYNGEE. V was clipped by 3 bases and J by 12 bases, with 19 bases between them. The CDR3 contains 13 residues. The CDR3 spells CASSEGGAALPYF. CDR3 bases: TGTGCCAGCAGCGAGGGGGGGGCGGCGCTTCCGTACTTC. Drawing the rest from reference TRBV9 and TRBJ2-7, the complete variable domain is DSGVTQTPKHLITATGQRVTLRCSPRSGDLSVYWYQQSLDQGLQFLIQYYNGEERAKGNILERFSAQQFPDLHSELNLSSLELGDSALYFCASSEGGAALPYFGPGTRLTVT.

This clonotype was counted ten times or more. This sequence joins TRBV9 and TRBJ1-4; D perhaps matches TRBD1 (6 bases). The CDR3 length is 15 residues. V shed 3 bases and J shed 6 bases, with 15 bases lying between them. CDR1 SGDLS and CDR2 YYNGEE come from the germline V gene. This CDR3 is CASSARQASDEKLFF. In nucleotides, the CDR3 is TGTGCCAGCAGCGCCCGACAGGCCTCTGATGAAAAACTGTTTTTT. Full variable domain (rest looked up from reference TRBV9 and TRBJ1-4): DSGVTQTPKHLITATGQRVTLRCSPRSGDLSVYWYQQSLDQGLQFLIQYYNGEERAKGNILERFSAQQFPDLHSELNLSSLELGDSALYFCASSARQASDEKLFFGSGTQLSVL.

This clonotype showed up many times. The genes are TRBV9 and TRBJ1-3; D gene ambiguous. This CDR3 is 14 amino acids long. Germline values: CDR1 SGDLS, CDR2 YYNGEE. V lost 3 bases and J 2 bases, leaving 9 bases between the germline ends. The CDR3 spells CASSANVPGNTIYF. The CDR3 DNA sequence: TGTGCCAGCAGCGCCAATGTCCCTGGAAACACCATATATTTT.

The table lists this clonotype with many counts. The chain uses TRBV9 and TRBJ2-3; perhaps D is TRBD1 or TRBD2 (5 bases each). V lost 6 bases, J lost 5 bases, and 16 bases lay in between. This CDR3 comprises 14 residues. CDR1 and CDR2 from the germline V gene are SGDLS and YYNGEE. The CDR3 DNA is TGTGCCAGCAACCGGGGCTCAAGAGGAGATACGCAGTATTTT. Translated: CASNRGSRGDTQYF.

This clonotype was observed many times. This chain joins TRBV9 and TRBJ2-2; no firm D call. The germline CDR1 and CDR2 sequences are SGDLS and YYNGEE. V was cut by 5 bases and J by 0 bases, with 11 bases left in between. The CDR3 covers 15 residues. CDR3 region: CASSRGYANTGELFF. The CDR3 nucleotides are TGTGCCAGCAGTCGTGGATACGCGAACACCGGGGAGCTGTTTTTT.

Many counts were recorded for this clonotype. The CDR3 reads CASSVSGGATGELFF. CDR3 nucleotides: TGTGCCAGCAGCGTTAGCGGGGGGGCAACCGGGGAGCTGTTTTTT. This chain links TRBV9 with TRBJ2-2; 11 nucleotides match TRBD2. This CDR3 comprises 15 residues. CDR1 is SGDLS, CDR2 YYNGEE, per germline. V dropped 2 bases and J dropped 5; count of bases not matched to a gene: 2.

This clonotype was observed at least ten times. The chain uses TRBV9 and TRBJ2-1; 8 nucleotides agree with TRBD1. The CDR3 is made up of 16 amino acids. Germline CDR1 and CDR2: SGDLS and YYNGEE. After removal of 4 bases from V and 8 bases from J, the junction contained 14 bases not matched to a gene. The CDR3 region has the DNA TGTGCCAGCAGCCCACGCGAAAGTGGACAGGGCTATGAGCAGTTCTTC. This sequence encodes CASSPRESGQGYEQFF.

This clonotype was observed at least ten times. The CDR3 region is CASSPRGSGGADPYNEQFF. The CDR3 nucleotides are TGTGCCAGCAGCCCCCGGGGTAGCGGGGGGGCCGATCCCTACAATGAGCAGTTCTTC. V gene TRBV9 combines with J gene TRBJ2-1; 11 bases align to TRBD2. There are 19 residues in the CDR3. The germline V gene has CDR1 SGDLS and CDR2 YYNGEE. The ends lost 4 bases at V and 2 bases at J; junction bases unmatched: 14.

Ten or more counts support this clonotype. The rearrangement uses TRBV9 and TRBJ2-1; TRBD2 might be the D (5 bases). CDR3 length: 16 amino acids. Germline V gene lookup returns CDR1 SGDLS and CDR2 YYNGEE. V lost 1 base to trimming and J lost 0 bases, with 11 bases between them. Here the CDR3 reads CASSVSAGSSYNEQFF. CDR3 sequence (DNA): TGTGCCAGCAGCGTAAGTGCTGGGAGCTCCTACAATGAGCAGTTCTTC.

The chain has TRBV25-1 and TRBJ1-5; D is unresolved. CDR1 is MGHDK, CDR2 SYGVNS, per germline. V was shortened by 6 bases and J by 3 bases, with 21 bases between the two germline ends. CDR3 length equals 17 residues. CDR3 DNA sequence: TGTGCCAGCAGCCCCAGGCAGTTCACCAAAAACAATCAGCCCCAGCATTTT. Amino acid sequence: CASSPRQFTKNNQPQHF. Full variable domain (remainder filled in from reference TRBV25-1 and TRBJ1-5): EADIYQTPRYLVIGTGKKITLECSQTMGHDKMYWYQQDPGMELHLIHYSYGVNSTEKGDLSSESTVSRIRTEHFPLTLESARPSHTSQYLCASSPRQFTKNNQPQHFGDGTRLSIL.

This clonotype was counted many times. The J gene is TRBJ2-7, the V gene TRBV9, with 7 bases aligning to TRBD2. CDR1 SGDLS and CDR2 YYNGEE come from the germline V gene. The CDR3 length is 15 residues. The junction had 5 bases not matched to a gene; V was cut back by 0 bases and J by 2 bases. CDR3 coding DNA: TGTGCCAGCAGCGTAGAGTCTAGCGGAACCTACGAGCAGTACTTC. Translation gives CASSVESSGTYEQYF. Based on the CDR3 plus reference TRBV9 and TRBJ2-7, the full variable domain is DSGVTQTPKHLITATGQRVTLRCSPRSGDLSVYWYQQSLDQGLQFLIQYYNGEERAKGNILERFSAQQFPDLHSELNLSSLELGDSALYFCASSVESSGTYEQYFGPGTRLTVT.

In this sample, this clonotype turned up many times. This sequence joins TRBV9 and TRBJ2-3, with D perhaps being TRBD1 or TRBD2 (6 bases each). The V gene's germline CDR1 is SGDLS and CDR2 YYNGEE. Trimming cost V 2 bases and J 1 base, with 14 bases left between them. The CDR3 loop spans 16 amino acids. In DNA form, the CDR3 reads TGTGCCAGCAGCGTTGAGAGGGGGGCCGGCACAGATACGCAGTATTTT. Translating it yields CASSVERGAGTDTQYF.

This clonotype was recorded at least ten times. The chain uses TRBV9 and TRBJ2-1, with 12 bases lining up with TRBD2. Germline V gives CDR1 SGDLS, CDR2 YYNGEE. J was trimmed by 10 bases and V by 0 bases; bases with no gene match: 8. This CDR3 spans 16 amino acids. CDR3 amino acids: CASSVDGGLAGWEQFF. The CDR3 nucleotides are TGTGCCAGCAGCGTAGATGGGGGACTAGCGGGCTGGGAGCAGTTCTTC.

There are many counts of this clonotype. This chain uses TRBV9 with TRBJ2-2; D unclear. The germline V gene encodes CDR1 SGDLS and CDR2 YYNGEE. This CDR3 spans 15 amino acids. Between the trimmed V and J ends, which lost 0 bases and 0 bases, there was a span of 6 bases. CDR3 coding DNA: TGTGCCAGCAGCGTAGGGAGCCCGAACACCGGGGAGCTGTTTTTT. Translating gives CASSVGSPNTGELFF.

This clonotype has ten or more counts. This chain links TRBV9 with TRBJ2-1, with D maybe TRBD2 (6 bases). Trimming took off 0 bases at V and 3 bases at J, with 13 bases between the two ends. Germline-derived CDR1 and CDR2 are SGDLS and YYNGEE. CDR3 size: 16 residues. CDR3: CASSVGGVSLYNEQFF. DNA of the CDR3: TGTGCCAGCAGCGTAGGCGGGGTAAGCCTCTACAATGAGCAGTTCTTC.

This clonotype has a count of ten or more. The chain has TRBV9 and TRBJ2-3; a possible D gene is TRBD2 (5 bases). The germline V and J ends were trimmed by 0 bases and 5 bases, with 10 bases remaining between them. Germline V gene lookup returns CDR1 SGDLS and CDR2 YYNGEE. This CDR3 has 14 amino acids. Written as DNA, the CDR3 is TGTGCCAGCAGCGTAGTAGCGCTCGAAGATACGCAGTATTTT. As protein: CASSVVALEDTQYF.